These 31 T cell receptor beta chains share one sample of origin, sequenced in a study of blood T cell repertoires in COVID-19. Libraries were prepared by immunoSEQ multiplex PCR; TCRdb keeps only in-frame clonotypes and omits some of them. The table lists over 150,000 clones, around 78% of them singletons. What was sequenced was peripheral blood. These receptor sequences come from a man at least 80 years old with acute or convalescent COVID-19.

DNA for the CDR3: TGTGCCACCAGCAGAGATTATGCGGCAGACGCTTTCTTT. Amino acid sequence: CATSRDYAADAFF. The chain carries TRBV15 and TRBJ1-1; D gene uncertain. Between the trimmed V and J ends, which lost 0 bases and 11 bases, there was a span of 13 bases. The CDR3 extends over 13 amino acids. Germline CDR1 LNHNV, CDR2 YYDKDF (reference sequence).

The chain recombines TRBV5-4 with TRBJ1-2; 8 bases fit TRBD1. The V gene's germline CDR1 is SGHNT and CDR2 YYREEE (reference sequence). This CDR3 comprises 14 residues. Germline trimming cut 0 bases from V and 4 bases from J; bases unmatched to any gene: 2. The CDR3 sequence: CASSLDRGGYGYTF. In DNA form, the CDR3 reads TGTGCCAGCAGCTTGGACAGGGGGGGCTATGGCTACACCTTC.

The table lists this clone with a few counts. This chain uses TRBV4-3 with TRBJ1-1; no firm D call. V lost 4 bases to trimming and J lost 0 bases, with 15 bases between them. The CDR3 is 16 residues long. The germline gives CDR1 LGHNA, CDR2 YSLEER. CDR3 residues: CASSPQAPPMNTEAFF. CDR3 sequence (DNA): TGCGCCAGCAGCCCCCAGGCGCCCCCCATGAACACTGAAGCTTTCTTT.

This chain links TRBV18 with TRBJ1-1, with 7 bases matching TRBD1. This CDR3 comprises 17 residues. Germline trimming cut 1 base from V and 4 bases from J; bases unmatched to any gene: 12. From germline, CDR1 is KGHSH and CDR2 LQKENI. CDR3 protein: CASSPQEARGFSTEAFF. The CDR3 coding sequence is TGTGCCAGCTCACCACAGGAGGCCAGGGGGTTTAGCACTGAAGCTTTCTTT. Combining the CDR3 with reference TRBV18 and TRBJ1-1 gives the whole variable domain NAGVMQNPRHLVRRRGQEARLRCSPMKGHSHVYWYRQLPEEGLKFMVYLQKENIIDESGMPKERFSAEFPKEGPSILRIQQVVRGDSAAYFCASSPQEARGFSTEAFFGQGTRLTVV.

This chain links TRBV6-2 or TRBV6-3 with TRBJ2-1; 14 bases line up with TRBD2. The CDR3 spans 18 residues. Unmatched junction bases numbered 14, after V lost 6 bases and J lost 7 bases. CDR1 and CDR2 (germline): MNHEY, SVGEGT. The CDR3 is CASSPGGTSGGLPNEQFF. The CDR3 DNA follows: TGTGCCAGCAGCCCCGGGGGGACTAGCGGGGGTTTGCCTAATGAGCAGTTCTTC.

The chain uses TRBV24-1 and TRBJ2-2; tentatively, D is TRBD2 (7 bases). Germline V gene sequence: CDR1 KGHDR, CDR2 SFDVKD. CDR3 length equals 16 residues. Trimming took 2 bases from V and 8 from J, leaving 17 bases between them. CDR3 loop: CATSDYGLGGTGELFF. Written as DNA, the CDR3 is TGTGCCACCAGTGATTACGGACTAGGGGGAACTGGGGAGCTGTTTTTT.

This chain uses TRBV28 with TRBJ1-2; 7 positions match TRBD1. The CDR3 length is 15 residues. Germline-derived CDR1 and CDR2 are MDHEN and SYDVKM. V lost 5 bases, J lost 2 bases, and 8 bases stayed unmatched. The CDR3 sequence: CASSPPDRVNYGYTF. The CDR3 coding sequence is TGTGCCAGCAGTCCCCCCGACAGGGTCAACTATGGCTACACCTTC.

This clone was counted a few times. The chain joins TRBV13 to TRBJ2-3, with D perhaps matching TRBD2 (6 bases). Trimming took off 4 bases at V and 2 bases at J, with 16 bases between the two ends. Germline CDR1 and CDR2: PRHDT and FYEKMQ (reference sequence). This CDR3 has 16 residues. The CDR3 DNA sequence: TGTGCCAGCAGCTACTCGGGGGACCTCGTCACAGATACGCAGTATTTT. Amino acids: CASSYSGDLVTDTQYF.

V and J are TRBV6-5 and TRBJ2-3; no definite D call. CDR1 MNHEY and CDR2 SVGAGI come from the germline V gene. The CDR3 has 14 amino acids. V lost 2 bases and J lost 0, with 6 bases in between. CDR3 sequence: CASSYQASTDTQYF. CDR3 nucleotide sequence: TGTGCCAGCAGTTACCAGGCGAGCACAGATACGCAGTATTTT.

J is TRBJ2-5 and V is TRBV5-1; D is uncertain. The CDR3 loop spans 16 amino acids. With 0 bases removed from V and 1 base from J, the gap between germline ends came to 13 bases. Germline CDR1 SGHRS, CDR2 YFSETQ. The CDR3 is CASSLAAQVVQETQYF. In nucleotides, the CDR3 is TGCGCCAGCAGCTTGGCCGCGCAGGTAGTCCAAGAGACCCAGTACTTC.

The V gene is TRBV28, the J gene TRBJ1-5; 9 bases match TRBD1. Germline assignment: CDR1 MDHEN and CDR2 SYDVKM. This CDR3 spans 15 amino acids. Trimming at V came to 7 bases and at J to 3 bases, leaving 7 bases not matched to a gene. DNA for the CDR3: TGTGCCAGCAAGAGGACAGGGGTTGACAATCAGCCCCAGCATTTT. Translation gives CASKRTGVDNQPQHF.

This clone has just a few counts. The genes are TRBV23-1 and TRBJ2-7, with 7 bases identical to TRBD2. TRBV23-1 is given ORF status, its function remaining uncertain. Trimming removed 2 bases from V and 2 bases from J; junction bases left unmatched: 9. This CDR3 has 16 amino acids. This CDR3 is CASSQLSGVTPYEQYV. The CDR3 DNA sequence: TGCGCCAGCAGTCAACTCAGCGGGGTGACCCCCTACGAGCAGTACGTC.

This chain links TRBV10-3 with TRBJ1-2, with D maybe TRBD1 (6 bases). This CDR3 has 14 amino acids. Germline CDR1 ENHRY, CDR2 SYGVKD. V was trimmed by 4 bases and J by 1 base, leaving 10 bases between them. In DNA form, the CDR3 reads TGTGCCATCAGTGGACAGGTTTTTAACTATGGCTACACCTTC. Residues: CAISGQVFNYGYTF.

This sequence joins TRBV9 and TRBJ2-5; 13 nucleotides align to TRBD2. Germline V CDR1 and CDR2: SGDLS, YYNGEE. V lost 4 bases, J lost 2 bases, and 5 bases stayed unmatched. The CDR3 is 16 residues long. As DNA, the CDR3 is TGTGCCAGCAGCCCAGGGACTAGCGGGGTTCAAGAGACCCAGTACTTC. Translated, it gives CASSPGTSGVQETQYF.

The J gene is TRBJ1-1, the V gene TRBV12-3 or TRBV12-4, with no clear D. The CDR3 covers 13 residues. Deletions cut 6 bases from V and 4 bases from J, with 12 bases between. The CDR3 DNA follows: TGTGCCAGCAGGGAGGGATGGAGCACTGAAGCTTTCTTT. Translating gives CASREGWSTEAFF.

The chain couples TRBV7-9 to TRBJ2-7; 7 positions match TRBD2. The CDR3 is 15 residues long. V dropped 5 bases and J dropped 6; count of bases not matched to a gene: 13. The V gene's germline CDR1 is SEHNR and CDR2 FQNEAQ (reference sequence). CDR3 in amino acids: CASSPHGGGPGEQYF. CDR3 nucleotide sequence: TGTGCCAGCAGCCCCCATGGGGGGGGTCCGGGCGAGCAGTACTTC.

The V and J genes are TRBV28 and TRBJ2-3; D perhaps matches TRBD2 (5 bases). Germline loops: CDR1 MDHEN, CDR2 SYDVKM. The CDR3 has 14 residues. V was cut by 8 bases and J by 6 bases, with 18 bases left in between. CDR3 bases: TGTGCCAGCCATCTGGCCGGGAAGTTGGATACGCAGTATTTT. It translates to CASHLAGKLDTQYF.

The chain employs TRBV25-1 and TRBJ1-2; TRBD1 agrees at 10 bases. V was pared by 2 bases and J by 8 bases, with 5 bases of the junction left unmatched. Per germline, CDR1 MGHDK and CDR2 SYGVNS. The CDR3 is made up of 14 amino acids. This CDR3 is CASSETGTGVGYTF. The CDR3, as DNA: TGTGCCAGCAGTGAAACCGGGACAGGGGTAGGCTACACCTTC.

The V call is TRBV10-3, the J call TRBJ1-1, with 8 bases that match TRBD1. The CDR3 spans 13 residues. The V gene end was trimmed by 9 bases and the J gene end by 1 base; junction bases not matched to a gene: 4. CDR1 and CDR2 (germline): ENHRY, SYGVKD. The DNA of the CDR3 is TGTGCCATAAGACAGGGGCCGAACACTGAAGCTTTCTTT. As protein: CAIRQGPNTEAFF.

About this clone itself: The sample contains more than one DNA sequence encoding this CDR3. This sequence joins TRBV3-1 (or the pseudogene TRBV3-2) and TRBJ1-2; TRBD1 might be the D (6 bases). The CDR3 is made up of 14 amino acids. Germline CDR1 is LGHDT and CDR2 is YNNKEL (reference sequence). V lost 1 base and J lost 8, with 14 bases in between. The CDR3 DNA is TGTGCCAGCAGCCAAGGAGGGGGGGGTAACGGCTACACCTTC. It yields the protein CASSQGGGGNGYTF.

The V call is TRBV5-1, the J call TRBJ2-3, with 7 nucleotides matching TRBD2. Germline V gives CDR1 SGHRS, CDR2 YFSETQ. CDR3 length: 15 residues. J was trimmed by 2 bases and V by 4 bases; bases with no gene match: 7. CDR3 protein: CASSSARGNTDTQYF. The CDR3 DNA follows: TGCGCCAGCAGCAGCGCGCGGGGGAACACAGATACGCAGTATTTT.

V usage is TRBV2 and J usage is TRBJ2-2; D may be TRBD2 (6 bases). CDR3 length equals 17 residues. The germline V gene encodes CDR1 SNHLY and CDR2 FYNNEI. The germline V and J ends were trimmed by 3 bases and 0 bases, with 14 bases remaining between them. The CDR3 DNA follows: TGTGCCAGCAGTGACCGGGGAGGTCTGGCGAACACCGGGGAGCTGTTTTTT. Its translation is CASSDRGGLANTGELFF.

This chain joins TRBV3-1 (or the pseudogene TRBV3-2) and TRBJ1-2; 8 positions agree with TRBD1. This CDR3 comprises 13 residues. Unmatched junction bases numbered 5, after V lost 3 bases and J lost 8 bases. Germline CDR1 reads LGHDT; CDR2 reads YNNKEL (reference sequence). CDR3 protein: CASSQTGEGGYTF. The CDR3, as DNA: TGTGCCAGCAGCCAGACAGGGGAGGGGGGCTACACCTTC.

The chain couples TRBV7-9 to TRBJ1-2; 11 bases fit TRBD1. CDR1 is SEHNR, CDR2 FQNEAQ, per germline (reference sequence). Unmatched junction bases numbered 8, after V lost 5 bases and J lost 3 bases. The CDR3 sequence is 16 residues long. The CDR3 DNA sequence: TGTGCCAGCAGCCCCCACCCGGGACAGGGGGACTATGGCTACACCTTC. Protein: CASSPHPGQGDYGYTF.

The chain uses TRBV7-9 and TRBJ1-1; unclear D gene. The germline gives CDR1 SEHNR, CDR2 FQNEAQ (reference sequence). This CDR3 contains 9 residues. The V gene lost 6 bases and the J gene lost 7 bases, with 3 bases spanning the gap. The CDR3 region is CASSLEAFF. CDR3 nucleotides: TGTGCCAGCAGTCTTGAAGCTTTCTTT.

The chain uses TRBV5-1 and TRBJ2-1, with TRBD2 matching over 9 bases. Losses at the gene ends were 4 bases for V and 5 bases for J; bases not matched to a gene: 4. Germline CDR1 and CDR2: SGHRS and YFSETQ. There are 14 residues in the CDR3. In nucleotides, the CDR3 is TGCGCCAGCAGCGGCGGGGGGGCCGACAATGAGCAGTTCTTC. Its translation is CASSGGGADNEQFF.

The chain has TRBV27 and TRBJ2-7; D perhaps matches TRBD1 (5 bases). From germline, CDR1 is MNHEY and CDR2 SMNVEV (reference sequence). V lost 4 bases, J lost 6 bases, and 16 bases lay in between. This CDR3 contains 14 residues. The CDR3, as DNA: TGTGCCAGCAGTTACAAAGGAAGGGGAAGCGAGCAGTACTTC. This translates into CASSYKGRGSEQYF.

This clone has only a few counts. The chain is built from TRBV19 and TRBJ2-2; TRBD1 might be the D (6 bases). Germline lookup yields CDR1 LNHDA and CDR2 SQIVND (reference sequence). The V gene lost 6 bases and the J gene lost 0 bases, with 11 bases spanning the gap. The CDR3 covers 15 residues. As DNA, the CDR3 is TGTGCCAGTAGATCAGGGACAACGAACACCGGGGAGCTGTTTTTT. Translation: CASRSGTTNTGELFF.

V gene TRBV5-1 combines with J gene TRBJ1-2; D gene ambiguous. Germline CDR1 is SGHRS and CDR2 is YFSETQ. V was trimmed by 1 base and J by 4 bases, leaving 14 bases between them. This CDR3 has 15 amino acids. This CDR3 is CASSLNPQYSYGYTF. DNA of the CDR3: TGCGCCAGCAGCTTGAATCCACAATACAGCTATGGCTACACCTTC.

The chain couples TRBV30 to TRBJ1-6; D ambiguous. The CDR3 length is 18 residues. Trimming stripped 0 bases from V and 7 bases from J, with 22 bases between. From germline, CDR1 is GTSNPN and CDR2 SVGIG (reference sequence). CDR3 region: CAWSVKSPGGSRNSPLHF. As DNA, the CDR3 is TGTGCCTGGAGTGTAAAAAGTCCCGGAGGCAGTAGGAATTCACCCCTCCACTTT.

V and J are TRBV11-2 and TRBJ1-6; D unresolved. Deletions cut 5 bases from V and 8 bases from J, with 22 bases between. CDR1 and CDR2 from the germline V gene are SGHAT and FQNNGV. The CDR3 totals 17 residues. The DNA for the CDR3 is TGTGCCAGCAGCCCTTTTGCGCCCCCGTTACAGTATTCACCCCTCCACTTT. This sequence encodes CASSPFAPPLQYSPLHF.